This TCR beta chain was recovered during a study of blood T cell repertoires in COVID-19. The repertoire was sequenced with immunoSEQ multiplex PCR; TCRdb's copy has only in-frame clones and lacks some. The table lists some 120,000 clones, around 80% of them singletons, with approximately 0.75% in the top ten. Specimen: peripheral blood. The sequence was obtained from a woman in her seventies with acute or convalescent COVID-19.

CDR3 region: CASSSAAGGTGELFF. The DNA for the CDR3 is TGTGCCAGCAGCTCGGCCGCCGGAGGAACCGGGGAGCTGTTTTTT. The J gene is TRBJ2-2, the V gene TRBV11-2, with D possibly matching TRBD2 (5 bases). The germline V and J ends were trimmed by 4 bases and 5 bases, with 14 bases remaining between them. The germline V gene encodes CDR1 SGHAT and CDR2 FQNNGV. This CDR3 is 15 amino acids long. The variable domain in full, completed from reference TRBV11-2 and TRBJ2-2, reads EAGVAQSPRYKIIEKRQSVAFWCNPISGHATLYWYQQILGQGPKLLIQFQNNGVVDDSQLPKDRFSAERLKGVDSTLKIQPAKLEDSAVYLCASSSAAGGTGELFFGEGSRLTVL.